The 3 T cell receptor beta chains presented below share a single source sample, sequenced in a study of blood T cell repertoires in COVID-19. The method was immunoSEQ multiplex PCR; TCRdb's version includes in-frame clones alone and lacks a portion of them. The sample shows under 250,000 clones, 70% to 90% of them seen only once. The sequenced material came from PBMCs or T cells enriched from blood (not recorded which). Receptors originate from a man aged 25 to 40 who had recovered from COVID-19.

The rearrangement uses TRBV10-1 and TRBJ2-3; 12 nucleotides match TRBD2. Unmatched junction bases numbered 3, after V lost 4 bases and J lost 4 bases. Germline loops: CDR1 WNHNN, CDR2 SYGVQD (reference sequence). CDR3 length: 15 amino acids. CDR3 sequence: CASSGLAGVSDTQYF. The CDR3 nucleotides read TGCGCCAGCAGTGGACTAGCGGGAGTCTCAGATACGCAGTATTTT.

The gene calls are TRBV7-3 and TRBJ2-5, with 9 bases aligning to TRBD2. Germline trimming cut 5 bases from V and 4 bases from J; bases unmatched to any gene: 2. Germline V gene sequence: CDR1 SGHTA, CDR2 FQGTGA. This CDR3 has 13 residues. In nucleotides, the CDR3 is TGTGCCAGCAGCCTGACTAGCGGAGAGACCCAGTACTTC. Protein product: CASSLTSGETQYF.

The chain is built from TRBV27 and TRBJ1-1; D is unresolved. This CDR3 has 13 residues. Germline V gene sequence: CDR1 MNHEY, CDR2 SMNVEV (reference sequence). Deletions cut 3 bases from V and 11 bases from J, with 16 bases between. The CDR3 region is CASSLAGITTAFF. For the CDR3, the DNA is TGTGCCAGCAGTTTGGCCGGGATCACCACGGCTTTCTTT.